This TCR beta chain was profiled in a study of shared clonotypes between healthy human individuals. In the study overall: Participating donors consisted of two women and a few men aged 18 to 49.

CDR1 MNHNS and CDR2 SASEGT come from the germline V gene. The junction had 9 bases not matched to a gene; V was cut back by 0 bases and J by 5 bases. There are 16 residues in the CDR3. Profiling relied on immunoSEQ multiplex PCR, and the TCRdb table lists in-frame clones only, not all of them. The table lists about 490,000 clones, about 79% of them singletons. The source is a middle-aged woman in good health. Some clones in this sample may be carry-over from other donors' samples. The V and J genes are TRBV6-1 and TRBJ2-7; 8 nucleotides align to TRBD2. The sequenced sample consisted of PBMCs. CDR3 sequence reads: CASSEAYGGVGHEQYF. The CDR3 bases are TGTGCCAGCAGTGAAGCATACGGGGGGGTCGGACACGAGCAGTACTTC.